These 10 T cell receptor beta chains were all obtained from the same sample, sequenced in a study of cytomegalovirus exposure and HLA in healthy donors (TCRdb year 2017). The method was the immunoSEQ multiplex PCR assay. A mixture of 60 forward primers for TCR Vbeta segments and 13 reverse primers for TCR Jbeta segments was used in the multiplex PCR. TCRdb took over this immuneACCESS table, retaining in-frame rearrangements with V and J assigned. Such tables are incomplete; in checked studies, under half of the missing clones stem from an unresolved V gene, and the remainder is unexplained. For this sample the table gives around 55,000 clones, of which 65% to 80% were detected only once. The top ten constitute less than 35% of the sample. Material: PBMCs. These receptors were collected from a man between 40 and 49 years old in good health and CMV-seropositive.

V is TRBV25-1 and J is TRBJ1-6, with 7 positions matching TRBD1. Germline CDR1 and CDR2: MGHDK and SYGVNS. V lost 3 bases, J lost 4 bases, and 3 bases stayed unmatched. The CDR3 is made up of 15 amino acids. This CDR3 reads CASSETGPYNSPLHF. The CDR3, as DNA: TGTGCCAGCAGTGAGACAGGGCCATATAATTCACCCCTCCACTTT.

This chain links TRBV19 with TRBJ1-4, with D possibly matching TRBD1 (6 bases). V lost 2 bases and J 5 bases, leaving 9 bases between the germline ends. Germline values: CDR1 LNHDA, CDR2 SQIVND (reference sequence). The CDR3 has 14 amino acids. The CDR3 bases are TGTGCCAGTAGTATAAACAGGGAGAATGAAAAACTGTTTTTT. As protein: CASSINRENEKLFF.

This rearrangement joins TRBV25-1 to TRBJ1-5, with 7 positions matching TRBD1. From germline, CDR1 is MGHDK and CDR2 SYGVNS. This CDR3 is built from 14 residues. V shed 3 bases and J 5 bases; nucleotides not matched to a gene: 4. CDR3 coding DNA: TGTGCCAGCAGTGACGCAGGGGGGCATCAGCCCCAGCATTTT. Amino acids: CASSDAGGHQPQHF. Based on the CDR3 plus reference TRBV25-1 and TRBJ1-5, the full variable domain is EADIYQTPRYLVIGTGKKITLECSQTMGHDKMYWYQQDPGMELHLIHYSYGVNSTEKGDLSSESTVSRIRTEHFPLTLESARPSHTSQYLCASSDAGGHQPQHFGDGTRLSIL.

CDR3 coding DNA: TGTGCCAGCAGCCCTATTACTAGCGGGGTGGAAGAGACCCAGTACTTC. This translates into CASSPITSGVEETQYF. The rearrangement uses TRBV5-4 and TRBJ2-5, with 10 bases that match TRBD2. The length of the CDR3 is 16 residues. Germline V gives CDR1 SGHNT, CDR2 YYREEE (reference sequence). Unmatched junction bases numbered 9, after V lost 4 bases and J lost 3 bases.

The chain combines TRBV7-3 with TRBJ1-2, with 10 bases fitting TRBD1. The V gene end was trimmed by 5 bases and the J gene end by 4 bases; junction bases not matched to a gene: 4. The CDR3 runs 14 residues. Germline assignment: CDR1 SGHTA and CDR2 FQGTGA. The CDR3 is CASSVTGGGYGYTF. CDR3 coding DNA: TGTGCCAGCAGCGTGACAGGGGGCGGCTATGGCTACACCTTC.

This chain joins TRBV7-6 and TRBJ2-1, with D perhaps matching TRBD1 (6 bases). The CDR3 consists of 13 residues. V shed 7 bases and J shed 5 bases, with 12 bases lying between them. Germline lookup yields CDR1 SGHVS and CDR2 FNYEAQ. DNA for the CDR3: TGTGCCAGCAACCCTGGACAGAACAATGAGCAGTTCTTC. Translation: CASNPGQNNEQFF. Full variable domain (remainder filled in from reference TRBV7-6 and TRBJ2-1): GAGVSQSPRYKVTKRGQDVALRCDPISGHVSLYWYRQALGQGPEFLTYFNYEAQQDKSGLPNDRFSAERPEGSISTLTIQRTEQRDSAMYRCASNPGQNNEQFFGPGTRLTVL.

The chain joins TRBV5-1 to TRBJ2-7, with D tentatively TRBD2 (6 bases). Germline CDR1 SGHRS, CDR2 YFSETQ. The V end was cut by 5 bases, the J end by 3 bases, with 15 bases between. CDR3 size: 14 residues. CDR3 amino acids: CASSLTPGDYEQYF. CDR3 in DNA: TGCGCCAGCAGTCTGACCCCGGGAGACTACGAGCAGTACTTC.

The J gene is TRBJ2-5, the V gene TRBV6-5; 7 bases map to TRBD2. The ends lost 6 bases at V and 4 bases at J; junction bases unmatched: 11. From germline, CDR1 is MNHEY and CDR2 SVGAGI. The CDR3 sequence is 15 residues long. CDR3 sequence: CASSRRAGVPETQYF. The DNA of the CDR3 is TGTGCCAGCAGCCGGCGGGCGGGGGTTCCAGAGACCCAGTACTTC.

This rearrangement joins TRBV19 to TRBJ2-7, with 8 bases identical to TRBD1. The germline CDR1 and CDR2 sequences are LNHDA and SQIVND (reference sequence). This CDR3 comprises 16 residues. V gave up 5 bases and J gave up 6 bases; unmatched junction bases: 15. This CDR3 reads CASSLRQGMVKSEQYF. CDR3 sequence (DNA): TGTGCCAGTAGTTTGCGACAGGGGATGGTAAAGAGCGAGCAGTACTTC.

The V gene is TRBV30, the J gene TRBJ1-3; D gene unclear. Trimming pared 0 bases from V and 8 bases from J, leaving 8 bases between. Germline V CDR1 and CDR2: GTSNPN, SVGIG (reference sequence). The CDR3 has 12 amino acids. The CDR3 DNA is TGTGCCTGGAGTGTACTACGAGACACCATATATTTT. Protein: CAWSVLRDTIYF.